These T cell receptor beta chains were read from a single sample in a study of blood T cell repertoires in COVID-19. Using immunoSEQ multiplex PCR, the repertoire was profiled, and TCRdb retains in-frame clones only, with some absent. The table has approximately 65,000 clones, 90% seen once; the top ten hold 5% to 5.5%. What was sequenced was peripheral blood. The receptors derive from a woman aged 18 to 35 with acute or convalescent COVID-19. Both conserved end residues are part of each CDR3. A D gene is named only where the DNA matches it firmly. Clone sizes are given selectively: once, few, many, or a class where the clone is expanded.

- | - | TRBJ2-7 | TRBV9 | CASSVEFAADEQYF | TGTGCCAGCAGCGTAGAATTCGCAGCGGATGAGCAGTACTTC
- | - | TRBJ1-5 | TRBV19 | CASSIGVGVSNQPQHF | TGTGCCAGTAGTATAGGGGTCGGGGTTAGCAATCAGCCCCAGCATTTT
- | TRBD1 | TRBJ1-1 | TRBV7-2 | CASSPGTGLNTEAFF | TGTGCCAGCAGCCCTGGGACAGGGTTGAACACTGAAGCTTTCTTT
- | TRBD2 | TRBJ2-1 | TRBV5-8 | CASSFWTSGHNEQFF | TGTGCCAGCAGCTTCTGGACTAGCGGCCACAATGAGCAGTTCTTC
- | - | TRBJ1-2 | TRBV11-2 | CASSLAGNYGYTF | TGTGCCAGCAGCTTGGCAGGGAACTATGGCTACACCTTC
once | - | TRBJ1-2 | TRBV29-1 | CSVEAEEGGNYGYTF | TGCAGCGTTGAAGCAGAGGAAGGGGGTAACTATGGCTACACCTTC
- | - | TRBJ2-2 | TRBV4-1 | CASSQDFAGWGTGELFF | TGCGCCAGCAGCCAAGATTTTGCAGGGTGGGGCACCGGGGAGCTGTTTTTT
- | - | TRBJ2-2 | TRBV7-2 | CASSLMRGQGGTGELFF | TGTGCCAGCAGCTTAATGCGTGGGCAAGGTGGCACCGGGGAGCTGTTTTTT
- | TRBD1 | TRBJ2-1 | TRBV6-5 | CASSYDRRTGWELF | TGTGCCAGCAGTTACGATAGACGGACAGGGTGGGAGCTCTTC
- | - | TRBJ1-3 | TRBV19 | CASGEISSGNTIYF | TGTGCCAGTGGGGAGATAAGTTCTGGAAACACCATATATTTT